These 18 T cell receptor beta chains were all obtained from the same sample, sequenced in a study of shared clonotypes between healthy human individuals. Produced via immunoSEQ multiplex PCR; TCRdb's table is partial and in-frame only. Of roughly 1,500,000 clones listed, around 98% are singletons. The sequenced sample was naive CD4+ T cells sorted from blood. Subset of the sample: CD45RA+ positively selected. The source of these receptors is a man aged 25 to 40 in good health.

This chain links TRBV7-2 with TRBJ1-3; D not resolved. V gave up 2 bases and J gave up 0 bases, with 11 bases separating them. Germline CDR1 SGHTA, CDR2 FQGNSA. CDR3 length: 16 amino acids. Here the CDR3 reads CASSLLLRSSGNTIYF. CDR3 in DNA: TGTGCCAGCAGCTTACTCCTACGGAGCTCTGGAAACACCATATATTTT.

V gene TRBV6-5 combines with J gene TRBJ2-3; D is undetermined. The CDR3 totals 12 residues. The germline gives CDR1 MNHEY, CDR2 SVGAGI. V was trimmed by 5 bases and J by 3 bases, leaving 6 bases between them. The CDR3, as DNA: TGTGCCAGCAGTGGGTCGACAGATACGCAGTATTTT. Encoded protein: CASSGSTDTQYF.

The genes are TRBV11-2 and TRBJ1-4, with TRBD1 matching over 9 bases. CDR1 is SGHAT, CDR2 FQNNGV, per germline. The junction had 2 bases not matched to a gene; V was cut back by 3 bases and J by 9 bases. The length of the CDR3 is 13 residues. CDR3 in DNA: TGTGCCAGCAGCTTGGGGACAGGGCAAAAACTGTTTTTT. It codes for CASSLGTGQKLFF.

The chain carries TRBV27 and TRBJ1-2; 9 bases are shared with TRBD1. Germline CDR1 MNHEY, CDR2 SMNVEV (reference sequence). The CDR3 loop spans 13 amino acids. V was clipped by 6 bases and J by 5 bases; unmatched bases: 4. This CDR3 is CASSGDRAYGYTF. The CDR3 nucleotides are TGTGCCAGCAGCGGGGACAGGGCTTATGGCTACACCTTC.

V is TRBV6-5 and J is TRBJ2-3; 7 bases fit TRBD2. Trimming at V came to 5 bases and at J to 1 base, leaving 3 bases not matched to a gene. This CDR3 contains 14 residues. CDR1 is MNHEY and CDR2 is SVGAGI in the germline V gene. CDR3 protein: CASSKRDRTDTQYF. CDR3 DNA: TGTGCCAGCAGTAAGCGGGACCGCACAGATACGCAGTATTTT.

V is TRBV5-6 and J is TRBJ2-1; 10 bases fit TRBD2. V shed 2 bases, J shed 5 bases, and the junction held 7 bases outside the gene matches. Germline CDR1 is SGHDT and CDR2 is YYEEEE. The CDR3 loop spans 16 amino acids. CDR3 amino acids: CASSFYGLAGDNEQFF. CDR3 bases: TGTGCCAGCAGCTTCTACGGTCTAGCGGGAGACAATGAGCAGTTCTTC.

The CDR3 loop is CASSLARAGGGQPQHF. The DNA for the CDR3 is TGTGCCAGCAGCTTAGCGAGGGCGGGGGGTGGTCAGCCCCAGCATTTT. The rearrangement links TRBV7-9 to TRBJ1-5; the D gene is possibly TRBD1 (5 bases). Trimming pared 0 bases from V and 6 bases from J, leaving 15 bases between. The CDR3 is made up of 16 amino acids. The germline gives CDR1 SEHNR, CDR2 FQNEAQ (reference sequence). Full variable domain (remainder filled in from reference TRBV7-9 and TRBJ1-5): DTGVSQNPRHKITKRGQNVTFRCDPISEHNRLYWYRQTLGQGPEFLTYFQNEAQLEKSRLLSDRFSAERPKGSFSTLEIQRTEQGDSAMYLCASSLARAGGGQPQHFGDGTRLSIL.

The V gene is TRBV19, the J gene TRBJ2-1, with D perhaps assigned TRBD1 or TRBD2 (5 bases each). Germline CDR1 LNHDA, CDR2 SQIVND (reference sequence). The CDR3 is 14 residues long. V shed 8 bases and J shed 5 bases, with 16 bases lying between them. The CDR3 protein is CASGTPRYDNEQFF. The CDR3, as DNA: TGTGCCAGTGGGACCCCCAGGTACGACAATGAGCAGTTCTTC.

The CDR3 sequence is CASNLAGGRGEQFF. In nucleotides, the CDR3 is TGTGCCAGCAACCTAGCGGGAGGGAGGGGTGAGCAGTTCTTC. This chain connects TRBV7-2 to TRBJ2-1; 12 bases line up with TRBD2. The CDR3 is 14 amino acids. V dropped 7 bases and J dropped 9; count of bases not matched to a gene: 7. The germline V gene has CDR1 SGHTA and CDR2 FQGNSA.

The chain employs TRBV6-4 and TRBJ2-1, with TRBD1 matching 10 bases. The germline gives CDR1 MRHNA, CDR2 SNTAGT. The CDR3 totals 14 residues. V shed 6 bases and J 7 bases; nucleotides not matched to a gene: 6. CDR3 residues: CASRPGQGLNEQFF. DNA for the CDR3: TGTGCCAGCAGGCCGGGACAGGGGCTTAATGAGCAGTTCTTC.

J is TRBJ2-3 and V is TRBV18; 12 bases agree with TRBD2. This CDR3 is 16 amino acids long. Germline V gene sequence: CDR1 KGHSH, CDR2 LQKENI. J lost 5 bases, V lost 3 bases, and 6 bases had no gene match. In DNA form, the CDR3 reads TGTGCCAGCTCACCCGGACTAGCGGGACCCGGAGATACGCAGTATTTT. It specifies CASSPGLAGPGDTQYF. Variable domain in full (rest from reference TRBV18 and TRBJ2-3): NAGVMQNPRHLVRRRGQEARLRCSPMKGHSHVYWYRQLPEEGLKFMVYLQKENIIDESGMPKERFSAEFPKEGPSILRIQQVVRGDSAAYFCASSPGLAGPGDTQYFGPGTRLTVL.

The rearrangement joins TRBV10-3 to TRBJ2-1; D is possibly TRBD2 (5 bases). Looked up from germline, CDR1 is ENHRY and CDR2 is SYGVKD. Trimming stripped 7 bases from V and 1 base from J, with 8 bases between. The CDR3 sequence is 13 residues long. CDR3 amino acids: CAINRDSYNEQFF. In nucleotides, the CDR3 is TGTGCCATCAACCGGGATTCCTACAATGAGCAGTTCTTC.

The chain couples TRBV7-3 to TRBJ1-1, with no clear D. CDR1 and CDR2 from the germline V gene are SGHTA and FQGTGA. CDR3 length: 14 residues. Trimming removed 0 bases from V and 8 bases from J, with 13 bases in between. The CDR3 region is CASSLTHLYGEAFF. The DNA for the CDR3 is TGTGCCAGCAGCTTAACCCACCTCTATGGAGAAGCTTTCTTT.

This sequence joins TRBV4-3 and TRBJ2-1, with D perhaps given as TRBD1 or TRBD2 (6 bases each). CDR3 length equals 16 residues. The germline CDR1 and CDR2 sequences are LGHNA and YSLEER. V lost 4 bases to trimming and J lost 6 bases, with 19 bases between them. CDR3 loop: CASSLSRGPRLNEQFF. Here the CDR3 DNA reads TGCGCCAGCAGCCTTTCACGGGGGCCCAGGCTCAATGAGCAGTTCTTC.

The chain recombines TRBV6-1 with TRBJ2-6; D is ambiguous. The CDR3 runs 14 residues. Trimming shortened V by 6 bases and J by 2 bases, and 8 bases separated the two germline ends. Looked up from germline, CDR1 is MNHNS and CDR2 is SASEGT. The CDR3 DNA follows: TGTGCCAGCAGCCCGGCCCCTGGGGCCAACGTCCTGACTTTC. It translates to CASSPAPGANVLTF.

The V and J genes are TRBV28 and TRBJ2-1; D remains ambiguous. This CDR3 is 15 amino acids long. Germline V gives CDR1 MDHEN, CDR2 SYDVKM. The V gene lost 8 bases and the J gene lost 3 bases, with 17 bases spanning the gap. CDR3 loop: CASAPGPLLYNEQFF. CDR3 sequence (DNA): TGTGCCAGCGCTCCCGGTCCACTACTCTACAATGAGCAGTTCTTC.

This clone has just one count. The chain uses TRBV25-1 and TRBJ1-5; 10 positions match TRBD1. Germline values: CDR1 MGHDK, CDR2 SYGVNS. With 5 bases clipped from V and 10 bases from J, the junction kept 8 bases outside the gene matches. There are 14 residues in the CDR3. This CDR3 is CASSRTGTGAPQHF. The CDR3 DNA reads as TGTGCCAGCAGTAGAACCGGGACAGGGGCCCCCCAGCATTTT.

V usage is TRBV10-2 and J usage is TRBJ1-5, with D perhaps matching TRBD1 (6 bases). The CDR3 runs to 15 residues. From germline, CDR1 is WSHSY and CDR2 SAAADI. V was cut by 2 bases and J by 1 base, with 9 bases left in between. CDR3 sequence (DNA): TGCGCCAGCAGTGAGGTCAGGGGAAGCAATCAGCCCCAGCATTTT. Translating gives CASSEVRGSNQPQHF.